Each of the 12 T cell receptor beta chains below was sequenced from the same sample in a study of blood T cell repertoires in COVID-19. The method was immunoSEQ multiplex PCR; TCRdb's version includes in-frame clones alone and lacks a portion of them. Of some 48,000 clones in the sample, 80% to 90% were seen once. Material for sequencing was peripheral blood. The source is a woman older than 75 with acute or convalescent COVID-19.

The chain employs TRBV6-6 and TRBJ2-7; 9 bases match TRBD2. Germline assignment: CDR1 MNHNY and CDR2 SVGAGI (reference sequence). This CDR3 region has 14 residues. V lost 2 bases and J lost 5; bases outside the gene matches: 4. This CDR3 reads CASSYPRGGNEQYF. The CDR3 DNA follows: TGTGCCAGCAGTTACCCGCGGGGGGGAAACGAGCAGTACTTC.

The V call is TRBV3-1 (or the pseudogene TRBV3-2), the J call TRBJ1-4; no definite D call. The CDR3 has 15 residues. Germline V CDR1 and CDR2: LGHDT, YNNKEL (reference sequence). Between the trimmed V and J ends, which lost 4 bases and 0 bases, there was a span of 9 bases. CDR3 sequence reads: CASSPYLATNEKLFF. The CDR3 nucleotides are TGTGCCAGCAGCCCCTACCTTGCAACTAATGAAAAACTGTTTTTT.

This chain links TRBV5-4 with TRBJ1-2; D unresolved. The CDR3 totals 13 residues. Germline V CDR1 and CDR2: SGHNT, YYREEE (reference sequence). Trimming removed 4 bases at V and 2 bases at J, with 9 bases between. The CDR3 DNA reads TGTGCCAGCAGCAATACAGCCAACTATGGCTACACCTTC. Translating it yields CASSNTANYGYTF.

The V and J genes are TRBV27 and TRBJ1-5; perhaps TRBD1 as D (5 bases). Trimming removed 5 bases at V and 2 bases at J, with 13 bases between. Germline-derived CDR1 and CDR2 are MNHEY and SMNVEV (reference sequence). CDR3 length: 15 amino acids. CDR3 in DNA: TGTGCCAGCAGTGCCCAGGGAGGCGGCAATCAGCCCCAGCATTTT. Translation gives CASSAQGGGNQPQHF.

The CDR3 DNA sequence: TGTGCCAGCAGCATCAGACAGAGCAATCAGCCCCAGCATTTT. Its translation is CASSIRQSNQPQHF. J is TRBJ1-5 and V is TRBV6-5; a weak D match, TRBD1 (5 bases). Germline V lookup: CDR1 MNHEY, CDR2 SVGAGI. V was cut by 6 bases and J by 1 base, with 10 bases left in between. CDR3 length: 14 residues.

CDR3 bases: TGTGCCAGTAGCGGCGGGACAGCGAGCTCCTATAATTCACCCCTCCACTTT. Protein product: CASSGGTASSYNSPLHF. V is TRBV19 and J is TRBJ1-6; 7 bases map to TRBD1. V dropped 6 bases and J dropped 0; count of bases not matched to a gene: 8. The CDR3 length is 17 residues. Germline V lookup: CDR1 LNHDA, CDR2 SQIVND (reference sequence).

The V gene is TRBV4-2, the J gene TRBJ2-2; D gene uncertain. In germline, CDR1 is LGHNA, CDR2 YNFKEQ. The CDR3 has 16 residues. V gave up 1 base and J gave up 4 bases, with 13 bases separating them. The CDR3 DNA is TGTGCCAGCAGCCAAGTCGGAGCCCGTGGCACCGGGGAGCTGTTTTTT. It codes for CASSQVGARGTGELFF.

CDR3 bases: TGTGCCAGCAGCTTAGGGGCAGCCTACGAGCAGTACTTC. Protein product: CASSLGAAYEQYF. The chain joins TRBV13 to TRBJ2-7; D is unresolved. Germline V gives CDR1 PRHDT, CDR2 FYEKMQ (reference sequence). This CDR3 is built from 13 residues. V gave up 0 bases and J gave up 2 bases, with 5 bases separating them.

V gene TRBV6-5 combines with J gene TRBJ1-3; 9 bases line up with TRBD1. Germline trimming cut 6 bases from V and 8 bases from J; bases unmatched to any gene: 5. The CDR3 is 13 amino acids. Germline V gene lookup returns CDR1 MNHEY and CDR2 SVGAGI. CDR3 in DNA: TGTGCCAGCAGGGGACAGGGCGAGGACACCATATATTTT. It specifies CASRGQGEDTIYF.

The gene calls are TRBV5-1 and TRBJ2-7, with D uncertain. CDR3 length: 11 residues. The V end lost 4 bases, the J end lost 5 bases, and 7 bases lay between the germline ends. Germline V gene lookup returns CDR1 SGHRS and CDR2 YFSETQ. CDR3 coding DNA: TGCGCCAGCAGCGTAACAGACGAGCAGTACTTC. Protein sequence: CASSVTDEQYF.

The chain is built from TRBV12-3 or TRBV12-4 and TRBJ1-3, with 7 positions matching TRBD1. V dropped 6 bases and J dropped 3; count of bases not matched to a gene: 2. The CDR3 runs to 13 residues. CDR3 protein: CASRPGGGNTIYF. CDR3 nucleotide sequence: TGTGCCAGCAGGCCAGGGGGTGGAAACACCATATATTTT.

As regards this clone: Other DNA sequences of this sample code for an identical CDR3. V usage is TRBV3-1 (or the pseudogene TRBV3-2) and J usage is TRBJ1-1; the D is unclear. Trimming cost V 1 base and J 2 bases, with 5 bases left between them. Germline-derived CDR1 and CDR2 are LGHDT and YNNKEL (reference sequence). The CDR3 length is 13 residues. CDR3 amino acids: CASSQAGNTEAFF. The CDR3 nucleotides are TGTGCCAGCAGCCAAGCGGGAAACACTGAAGCTTTCTTT.